This T cell receptor beta chain was sequenced in a study of sequential checkpoint blockade in melanoma. The data were produced by immunoSEQ multiplex PCR, yet TCRdb's version contains in-frame clones alone and is incomplete. Here the sample spans around 12,000 clones, approximately 71% being singletons. The treatment was: randomized to nivolumab then ipilimumab (arm A) or the reverse (arm B). The clonotype was recovered from a human donor with melanoma. Here the sequenced sample was CD8+ T cells sorted from blood (inferred from file names), taken from a patient given nivolumab and ipilimumab in sequence.

The CDR3 protein is CASSLGGGYGYTF. CDR3 nucleotides: TGTGCCAGCAGCCTTGGGGGAGGCTATGGCTACACCTTC. This chain uses TRBV13 with TRBJ1-2; weak D call: TRBD1 (5 bases). The length of the CDR3 is 13 residues. Trimming cost V 5 bases and J 4 bases, with 11 bases left between them. Germline-derived CDR1 and CDR2 are PRHDT and FYEKMQ (reference sequence).